A selection of T cell receptor beta chains follows, all from one sample in a study of prognosis after radiotherapy for stage I lung cancer. TCRdb re-called the multiplex PCR reads with MiXCR, one entry per CDR3 protein. The sample gives around 59,000 distinct CDR3 sequences, roughly 29% of which show up once; about 7.5% is in the top ten. The input for sequencing was PBMCs, taken before or after stereotactic body radiation therapy (not recorded which). These receptors all stem from a donor of 50 years or more with non-small cell lung cancer. The CDR3 runs from the conserved cysteine through the conserved F or W. D genes are given only for firm matches. The listing skips clone size in some rows; elsewhere it reads once, few, many or a size class.

>.|TRBJ2-7|TRBD2|TRBV5-1
TGCGCCAGCAGCTTAGGAACTAGCGGGGGCCCACCTTACGAGCAGTACTTC
CASSLGTSGGPPYEQYF
>many|TRBJ2-3|.|TRBV11-2
TGTGCCAGCAGCCTCAATCAAGATACGCAGTATTTT
CASSLNQDTQYF
>.|TRBJ1-1|TRBD1|TRBV13
TGTGCCAGCAGCTTAGTTGGGACAGGGTTTACCACTGAAGCTTTCTTT
CASSLVGTGFTTEAFF
>.|TRBJ2-7|.|TRBV5-1
TGCGCCAGCAGCTCGGGACGGGACGAGCAGTACTTC
CASSSGRDEQYF
>many|TRBJ2-1|.|TRBV6-1
TGTGCCAGCATGGGGGCCGGATCCTACAATGAGCAGTTCTTC
CASMGAGSYNEQFF
>many|TRBJ1-1|.|TRBV7-8
TGTGCCAGCAGTACAGGGTTGAACACTGAAGCTTTCTTT
CASSTGLNTEAFF
>many|TRBJ1-1|.|TRBV18
TGTGCCAGCTCACCAGGCCAGGACACTGAAGCTTTCTTT
CASSPGQDTEAFF
>many|TRBJ2-3|TRBD1|TRBV19
TGTGCCAGTATTGAGGACAGGGGTGAAGATACGCAGTATTTT
CASIEDRGEDTQYF
>.|TRBJ2-6|.|TRBV5-1
TGCGCCAGCAGCTTGGATCTGGTCTCTGGGGCCAACGTCCTGACTTTC
CASSLDLVSGANVLTF
>many|TRBJ1-4|TRBD1|TRBV18
TGTGCCAGCTCACCTGGGACAGTTGCAACTAATGAAAAACTGTTTTTT
CASSPGTVATNEKLFF
>.|TRBJ2-2|.|TRBV5-4
TGTGCCAGCAGCTTGGCGGCAGGGCGTGGGGGCACCGGGGAGCTGTTTTTT
CASSLAAGRGGTGELFF
>many|TRBJ2-7|.|TRBV2
TGTGCCAGCATGGACACCAACGGGCACTACGAGCAGTACTTC
CASMDTNGHYEQYF
>few|TRBJ2-3|.|TRBV4-3
TGCGCCAGCAGCCAAGATCGACGGGGAACAAGCACAGATACGCAGTATTTT
CASSQDRRGTSTDTQYF
>many|TRBJ2-5|.|TRBV6-1
TGTGCCAGCAAGGGTACATTACAAGACGTGACCCAGTACTTC
CASKGTLQDVTQYF
>many|TRBJ2-7|TRBD1|TRBV5-1
TGCGCCAGCAGCGCAGACAGGGGTCCATTCGAGCAGTACTTC
CASSADRGPFEQYF
>.|TRBJ1-1|.|TRBV2
TGTGCCAGCAGTGGGGTCGCCTGTAACACTGAAGCTTTCTTT
CASSGVACNTEAFF
>many|TRBJ1-2|TRBD1|TRBV9
TGTGCCAGCAGTTTGGAGGGGGCGGCGGGCTACACCTTC
CASSLEGAAGYTF
>many|TRBJ2-5|.|TRBV3-1
TGTGCCAGCAGCCAAGGAAGAGACAAAGAGACCCAGTACTTC
CASSQGRDKETQYF
>many|TRBJ2-3|.|TRBV28
TGTGCCAGCAGTTCAAAAGACCCCCGGGGACTAGATACGCAGTATTTT
CASSSKDPRGLDTQYF
>many|TRBJ2-1|.|TRBV7-8
TGTGCCAGCAGCTTAAACGGGGAGGAGCAGTTCTTC
CASSLNGEEQFF
>many|TRBJ2-3|.|TRBV19
TGTGCCAGTAGTACCCCCAAGGCAGGATCAGATACGCAGTATTTT
CASSTPKAGSDTQYF
>many|TRBJ1-2|TRBD1|TRBV20-1
TGCAGTGCTAGAGACCTAACAGGGGCCAACTATGGCTACACCTTC
CSARDLTGANYGYTF
>many|TRBJ1-1|TRBD1|TRBV12-3/TRBV12-4
TGTGCCAGTATGCGTGGGCCAGGGGGCACTGAAGCTTTCTTT
CASMRGPGGTEAFF
>many|TRBJ1-3|.|TRBV6-1
TGTGCCAGCAGTGATCCCAGTCTGAGCTCTGGAAACACCATATATTTT
CASSDPSLSSGNTIYF
>many|TRBJ2-7|TRBD1|TRBV20-1
TGCAGTGCTAGAGTAAGGACAGGGGGTCGCGAGCAGTACTTC
CSARVRTGGREQYF
>many|TRBJ2-5|TRBD2|TRBV4-2
TGTGCCAGCAGCCCGGGGAGGGCTGGGGGGGAGGTCAGGGAGACCCAGTACTTC
CASSPGRAGGEVRETQYF
>few|TRBJ1-2|.|TRBV3-1
TGTGCCAGCAGGGGTTCTCAGGAAAAGGGGGGCTACACCTTC
CASRGSQEKGGYTF
>many|TRBJ2-7|TRBD1|TRBV5-1
TGCGCCAGCAGCCCCGGGACAGGGGTTACCTACGAGCAGTACTTC
CASSPGTGVTYEQYF
>many|TRBJ2-1|TRBD2|TRBV18
TGTGCCAGCGGGTTGGGCGGGGGCTACAATGAGCAGTTCTTC
CASGLGGGYNEQFF
>many|TRBJ2-2|TRBD2|TRBV12-3/TRBV12-4
TGTGCCAGCAGGCGGACTAGCGGGGGGGCGAACACCGGGGAGCTGTTTTTT
CASRRTSGGANTGELFF
>many|TRBJ2-5|.|TRBV5-1
TGCGCCAGCAGCTTGGGATGGAGGGAGACCCAGTACTTC
CASSLGWRETQYF
>.|TRBJ1-1|.|TRBV4-1
TGCGCCAGCAGCCAAGTTTTTTGGTCAGGAGAACTGAACACTGAAGCTTTCTTT
CASSQVFWSGELNTEAFF
>.|TRBJ1-2|.|TRBV6-1
TGTGCCAGCAGGACCCGGGACATCTGGTCAACCTTC
CASRTRDIWSTF
>.|TRBJ2-6|.|TRBV28
TGTGAAAGCACCCTACGGGGGGCCAACGTCCTGACTTTC
CESTLRGANVLTF
>many|TRBJ2-1|TRBD2|TRBV27
TGTGCCAGCAGTGGGGCACCTAGCGGGGCCTACAATGAGCAGTTCTTC
CASSGAPSGAYNEQFF
>many|TRBJ2-1|.|TRBV6-5
TGTGCCAGCAGTTACTCGAAACAGGGGGGGGCCTACAATGAGCAGTTCTTC
CASSYSKQGGAYNEQFF
>.|TRBJ2-5|.|TRBV7-9
TGTGCCATCAGCTTAGGGCAGGGATACTACCAAGAGACCCATTACTTC
CAISLGQGYYQETHYF
>many|TRBJ2-7|.|TRBV18
TGTGCCAGCTCATTTGGACAGTTTGCCTACGAGCAGTACTTC
CASSFGQFAYEQYF
>many|TRBJ2-7|.|TRBV9
TGTGCCAGCAGCCTAGAGGGGGTAGCGTCCTCCTACGAGCAGTACTTC
CASSLEGVASSYEQYF
>many|TRBJ1-5|TRBD1|TRBV20-1
TGCAGTGCTAGAGATCTAAACAGGGGGAGCCAGCCCCAGCATTTT
CSARDLNRGSQPQHF
>many|TRBJ2-3|.|TRBV12-3/TRBV12-4
TGTGCCAGCAGCGGGGGACGGATTAGCACAGATACGCAGTATTTT
CASSGGRISTDTQYF
>.|TRBJ1-2|.|TRBV12-3/TRBV12-4
TGTACCAGCAGGATCGGCTACGGCTACACCTTC
CTSRIGYGYTF
>many|TRBJ2-2|TRBD2|TRBV2
TGTGCCAGCAGTGCTGGGGGGCGGGAGGCCGGGGAGCTGTTTTTT
CASSAGGREAGELFF
>.|TRBJ2-7|.|TRBV20-1
TGCAGTGACATAAGGGCTAGAGGGGGGAAATCCTACGAGCAGTACTTC
CSDIRARGGKSYEQYF
>many|TRBJ1-2|TRBD1|TRBV28
TGTGCCTCAGGGGGCATTGACTATGGCTACACCTTC
CASGGIDYGYTF
>many|TRBJ2-3|.|TRBV6-1
TGTGCCAGCAGTGACCAGTCCGGGGCAGATACGCAGTATTTT
CASSDQSGADTQYF
>many|TRBJ2-1|TRBD2|TRBV7-2
TGTGCCAGCAGATTGACTAGCGGGGTAGATGAGCAGTTCTTC
CASRLTSGVDEQFF
>many|TRBJ1-6|.|TRBV18
TGTGCCAGCTCACCACACCCAGGGTCGGGCTCACCCCTCCACTTT
CASSPHPGSGSPLHF
>many|TRBJ2-7|.|TRBV3-1
TGTGCCAGCAGCCAAGGGGACTACGAGCAGTACTTC
CASSQGDYEQYF
>many|TRBJ1-2|TRBD1|TRBV20-1
TGCAGTGCTAGAGTCGGGACAGGCCAGGGCTACACCTTC
CSARVGTGQGYTF
>many|TRBJ2-5|TRBD2|TRBV3-1
TGTGCCAGCAGCCAAGTGTTGCGGGGGGGCCTTGGAGAAGAGACCCAGTACTTC
CASSQVLRGGLGEETQYF
>few|TRBJ2-2|.|TRBV12-3/TRBV12-4
TGTGCCAGCAGTTTATCGGGGGTGGCCAACACCGGGGAGCTGTTTTTT
CASSLSGVANTGELFF
>many|TRBJ1-2|TRBD1|TRBV28
TGTGCCAGCAGGGCGGGACAGGGGGCGGTCTATGGCTACACCTTC
CASRAGQGAVYGYTF
>once|TRBJ2-1|.|TRBV6-1
TGTGCCAGCACTCGGGGCAGGGGTACCCGACATGATCAGTTCTTC
CASTRGRGTRHDQFF
>many|TRBJ1-2|.|TRBV2
TGTGCCAGCAGTGAAGCCGCGGGGGCCGGGTATGGCTACACCTTC
CASSEAAGAGYGYTF
>many|TRBJ1-2|.|TRBV10-3
TGTGCCGCTCAGACGGAAGGGAACTATGGCTACACCTTC
CAAQTEGNYGYTF
>many|TRBJ2-2|TRBD1|TRBV20-1
TGCAGTGCTAGAGGAACAGGGGGCAAGACCGGGGAGCTGTTTTTT
CSARGTGGKTGELFF
>.|TRBJ1-6|.|TRBV12-3/TRBV12-4
TGTGCCAGCAGTCTAGGTTGGAGGCTTTCACCCCTCCACTTT
CASSLGWRLSPLHF
>many|TRBJ1-2|.|TRBV5-1
TGCGCCAGCAGCTTCTCGGGCTATGGCTACACCTTC
CASSFSGYGYTF
>many|TRBJ1-5|.|TRBV2
TGTGCCAGCTCCTTACCTAGCAATCAGCCCCAGCATTTT
CASSLPSNQPQHF